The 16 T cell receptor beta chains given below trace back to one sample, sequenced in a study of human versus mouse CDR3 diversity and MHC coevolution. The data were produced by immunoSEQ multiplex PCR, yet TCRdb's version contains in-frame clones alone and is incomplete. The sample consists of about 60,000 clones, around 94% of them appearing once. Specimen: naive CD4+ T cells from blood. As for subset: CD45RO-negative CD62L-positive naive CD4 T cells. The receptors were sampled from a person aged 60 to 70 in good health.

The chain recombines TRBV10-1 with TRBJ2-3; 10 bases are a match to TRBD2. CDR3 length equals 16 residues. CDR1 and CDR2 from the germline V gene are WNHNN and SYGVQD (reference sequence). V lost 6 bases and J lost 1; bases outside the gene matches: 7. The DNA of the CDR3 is TGCGCCAGCAGCCCCAGGACTAGCGGTCGCACAGATACGCAGTATTTT. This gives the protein CASSPRTSGRTDTQYF.

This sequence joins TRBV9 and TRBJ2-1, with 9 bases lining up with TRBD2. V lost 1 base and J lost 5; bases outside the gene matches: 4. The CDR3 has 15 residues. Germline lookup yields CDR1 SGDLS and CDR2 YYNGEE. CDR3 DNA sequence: TGTGCCAGCAGCGTATTAGCGGGAGCCGACAATGAGCAGTTCTTC. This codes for CASSVLAGADNEQFF.

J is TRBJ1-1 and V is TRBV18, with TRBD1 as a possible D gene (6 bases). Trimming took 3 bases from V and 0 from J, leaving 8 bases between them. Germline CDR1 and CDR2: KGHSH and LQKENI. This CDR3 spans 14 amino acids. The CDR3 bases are TGTGCCAGCTCACCGGACAGAATGAACACTGAAGCTTTCTTT. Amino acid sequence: CASSPDRMNTEAFF. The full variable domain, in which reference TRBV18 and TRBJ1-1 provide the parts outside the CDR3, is NAGVMQNPRHLVRRRGQEARLRCSPMKGHSHVYWYRQLPEEGLKFMVYLQKENIIDESGMPKERFSAEFPKEGPSILRIQQVVRGDSAAYFCASSPDRMNTEAFFGQGTRLTVV.

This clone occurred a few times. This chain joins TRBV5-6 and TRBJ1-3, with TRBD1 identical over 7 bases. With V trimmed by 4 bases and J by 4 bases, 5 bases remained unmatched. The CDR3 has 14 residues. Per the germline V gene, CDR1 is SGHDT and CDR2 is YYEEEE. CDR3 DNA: TGTGCCAGCAGCGTACCGGGACAGGGAAACACCATATATTTT. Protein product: CASSVPGQGNTIYF.

The CDR3 region is CASSVRLAENNEQFF. The DNA of the CDR3 is TGTGCCAGCAGTGTTCGGCTAGCGGAAAACAATGAGCAGTTCTTC. The chain employs TRBV2 and TRBJ2-1; TRBD2 agrees at 7 bases. CDR3 size: 15 residues. The germline V gene encodes CDR1 SNHLY and CDR2 FYNNEI. With V trimmed by 4 bases and J by 5 bases, 8 bases remained unmatched.

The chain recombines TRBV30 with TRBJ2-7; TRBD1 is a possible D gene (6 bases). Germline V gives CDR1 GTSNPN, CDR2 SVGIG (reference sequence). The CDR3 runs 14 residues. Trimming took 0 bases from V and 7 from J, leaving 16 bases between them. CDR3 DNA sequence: TGTGCCTGGAGTGTACTGGGGGTTAGGGGGGAGCAGTACTTC. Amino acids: CAWSVLGVRGEQYF.

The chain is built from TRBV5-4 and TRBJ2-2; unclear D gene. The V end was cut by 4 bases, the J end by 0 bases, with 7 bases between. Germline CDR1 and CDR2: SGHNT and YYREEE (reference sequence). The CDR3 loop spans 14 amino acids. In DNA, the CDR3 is TGTGCCAGCAGCCCCACTACGAACACCGGGGAGCTGTTTTTT. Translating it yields CASSPTTNTGELFF. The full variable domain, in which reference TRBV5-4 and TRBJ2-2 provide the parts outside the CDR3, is ETGVTQSPTHLIKTRGQQVTLRCSSQSGHNTVSWYQQALGQGPQFIFQYYREEENGRGNFPPRFSGLQFPNYSSELNVNALELDDSALYLCASSPTTNTGELFFGEGSRLTVL.

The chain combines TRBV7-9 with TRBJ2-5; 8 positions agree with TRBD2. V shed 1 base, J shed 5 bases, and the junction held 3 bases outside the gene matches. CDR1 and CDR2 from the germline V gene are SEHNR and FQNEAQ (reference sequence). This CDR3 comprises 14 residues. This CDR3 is CASSLVAGGETQYF. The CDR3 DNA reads TGTGCCAGCAGCTTAGTGGCGGGGGGCGAGACCCAGTACTTC.

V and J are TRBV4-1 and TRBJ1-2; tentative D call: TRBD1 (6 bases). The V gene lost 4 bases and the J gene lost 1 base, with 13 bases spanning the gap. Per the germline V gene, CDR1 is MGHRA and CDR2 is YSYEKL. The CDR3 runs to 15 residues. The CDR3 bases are TGCGCCAGCAGCCTCCGGGACAACGGTAACTATGGCTACACCTTC. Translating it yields CASSLRDNGNYGYTF.

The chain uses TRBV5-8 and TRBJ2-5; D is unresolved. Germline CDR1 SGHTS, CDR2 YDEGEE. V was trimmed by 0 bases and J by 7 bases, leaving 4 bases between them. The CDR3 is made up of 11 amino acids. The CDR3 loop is CASSLEATQYF. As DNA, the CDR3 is TGTGCCAGCAGCTTGGAAGCGACCCAGTACTTC.

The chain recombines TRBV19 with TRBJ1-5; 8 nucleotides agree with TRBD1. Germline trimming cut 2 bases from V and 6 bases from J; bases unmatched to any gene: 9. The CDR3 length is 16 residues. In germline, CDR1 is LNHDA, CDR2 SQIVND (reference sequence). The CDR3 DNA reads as TGTGCCAGTAGTATAAGGGCGCCAGGGGGCGGTCAGCCCCAGCATTTT. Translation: CASSIRAPGGGQPQHF.

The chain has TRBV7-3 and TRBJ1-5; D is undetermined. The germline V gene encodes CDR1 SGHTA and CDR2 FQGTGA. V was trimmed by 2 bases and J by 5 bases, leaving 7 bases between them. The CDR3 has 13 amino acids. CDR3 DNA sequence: TGTGCCAGCAGCTTATCGAGCGATCAGCCCCAGCATTTT. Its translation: CASSLSSDQPQHF.

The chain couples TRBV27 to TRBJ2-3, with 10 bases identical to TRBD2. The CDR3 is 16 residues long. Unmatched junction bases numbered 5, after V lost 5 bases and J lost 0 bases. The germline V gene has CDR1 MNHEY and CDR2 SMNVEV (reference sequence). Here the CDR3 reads CASSPGLATSTDTQYF. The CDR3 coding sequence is TGTGCCAGCAGTCCGGGACTAGCGACTAGCACAGATACGCAGTATTTT.

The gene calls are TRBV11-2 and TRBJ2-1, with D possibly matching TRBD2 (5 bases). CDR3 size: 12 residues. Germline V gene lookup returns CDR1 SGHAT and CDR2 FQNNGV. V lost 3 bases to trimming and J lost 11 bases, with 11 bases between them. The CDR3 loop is CASSLSLAKQFF. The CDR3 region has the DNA TGTGCCAGCAGCTTGTCTCTAGCTAAGCAGTTCTTC. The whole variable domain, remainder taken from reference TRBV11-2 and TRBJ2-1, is EAGVAQSPRYKIIEKRQSVAFWCNPISGHATLYWYQQILGQGPKLLIQFQNNGVVDDSQLPKDRFSAERLKGVDSTLKIQPAKLEDSAVYLCASSLSLAKQFFGPGTRLTVL.

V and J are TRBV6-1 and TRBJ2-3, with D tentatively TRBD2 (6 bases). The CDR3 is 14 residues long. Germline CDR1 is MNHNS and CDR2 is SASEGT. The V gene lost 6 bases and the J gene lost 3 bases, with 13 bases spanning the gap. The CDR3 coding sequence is TGTGCCAGCAGCCCTACGGGGGAGACAGATACGCAGTATTTT. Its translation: CASSPTGETDTQYF.

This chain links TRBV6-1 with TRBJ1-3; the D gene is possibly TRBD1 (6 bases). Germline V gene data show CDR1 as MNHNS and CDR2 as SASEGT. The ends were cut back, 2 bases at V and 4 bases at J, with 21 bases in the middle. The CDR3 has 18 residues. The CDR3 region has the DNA TGTGCCAGCAGTGAACAGCGAATGGGAGGGACACAAGGAAACACCATATATTTT. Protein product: CASSEQRMGGTQGNTIYF.